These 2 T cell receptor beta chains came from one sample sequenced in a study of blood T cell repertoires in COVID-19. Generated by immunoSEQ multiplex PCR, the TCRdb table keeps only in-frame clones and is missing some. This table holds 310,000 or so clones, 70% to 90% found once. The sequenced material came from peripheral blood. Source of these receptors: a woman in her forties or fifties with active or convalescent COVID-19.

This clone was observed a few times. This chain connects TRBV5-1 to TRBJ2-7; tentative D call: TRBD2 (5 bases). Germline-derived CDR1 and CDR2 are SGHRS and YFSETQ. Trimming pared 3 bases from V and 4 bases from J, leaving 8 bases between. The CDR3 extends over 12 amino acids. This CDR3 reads CASSSGVYEQYF. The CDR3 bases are TGCGCCAGCAGCTCCGGGGTTTACGAGCAGTACTTC. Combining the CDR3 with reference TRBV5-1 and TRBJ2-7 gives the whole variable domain KAGVTQTPRYLIKTRGQQVTLSCSPISGHRSVSWYQQTPGQGLQFLFEYFSETQRNKGNFPGRFSGRQFSNSRSEMNVSTLELGDSALYLCASSSGVYEQYFGPGTRLTVT.

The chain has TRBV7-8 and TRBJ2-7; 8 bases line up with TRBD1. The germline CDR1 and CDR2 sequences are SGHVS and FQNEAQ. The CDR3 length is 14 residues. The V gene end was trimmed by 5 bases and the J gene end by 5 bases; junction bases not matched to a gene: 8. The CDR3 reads CASSRTGMGNEQYF. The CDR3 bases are TGTGCCAGCAGCCGGACAGGGATGGGAAACGAGCAGTACTTC.